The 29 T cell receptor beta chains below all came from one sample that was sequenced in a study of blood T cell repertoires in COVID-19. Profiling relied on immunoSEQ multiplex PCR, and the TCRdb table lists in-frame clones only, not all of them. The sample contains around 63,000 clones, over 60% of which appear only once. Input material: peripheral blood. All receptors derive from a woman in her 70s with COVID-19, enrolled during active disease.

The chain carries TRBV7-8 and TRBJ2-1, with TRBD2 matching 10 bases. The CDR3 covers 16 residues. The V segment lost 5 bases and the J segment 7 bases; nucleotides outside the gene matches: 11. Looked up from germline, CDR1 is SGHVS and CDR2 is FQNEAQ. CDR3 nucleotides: TGTGCCAGCAGCCCCCCGGGGAGCGGGGGGGCGAATGAGCAGTTCTTC. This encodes CASSPPGSGGANEQFF.

Written as DNA, the CDR3 is TGCGCCAGCAGGAGGGGGGGCGACTCCTACGAGCAGTACTTC. Protein product: CASRRGGDSYEQYF. The rearrangement links TRBV5-1 to TRBJ2-7; the D gene is possibly TRBD2 (7 bases). The CDR3 runs 14 residues. The germline CDR1 and CDR2 sequences are SGHRS and YFSETQ. The germline V and J ends were trimmed by 5 bases and 0 bases, with 12 bases remaining between them.

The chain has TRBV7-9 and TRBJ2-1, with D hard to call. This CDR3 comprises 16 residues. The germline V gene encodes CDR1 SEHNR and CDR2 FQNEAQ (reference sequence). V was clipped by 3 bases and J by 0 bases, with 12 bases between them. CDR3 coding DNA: TGTGCCAGCAGCTTTACGACAACGAGCTCCTACAATGAGCAGTTCTTC. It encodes CASSFTTTSSYNEQFF.

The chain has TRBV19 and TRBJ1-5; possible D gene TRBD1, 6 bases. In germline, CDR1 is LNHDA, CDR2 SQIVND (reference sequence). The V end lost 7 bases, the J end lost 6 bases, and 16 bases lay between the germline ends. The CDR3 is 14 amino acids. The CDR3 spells CASIPGGGGQPQHF. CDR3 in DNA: TGTGCCAGTATCCCTGGGGGAGGGGGTCAGCCCCAGCATTTT.

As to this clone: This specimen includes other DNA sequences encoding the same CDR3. The CDR3 reads CASSPAGTEAFF. The CDR3, as DNA: TGTGCCAGCTCCCCCGCCGGGACTGAAGCTTTCTTT. The V call is TRBV18, the J call TRBJ1-1, with D unresolved. CDR1 and CDR2 (germline): KGHSH, LQKENI. The CDR3 is made up of 12 amino acids. The V end lost 6 bases, the J end lost 5 bases, and 10 bases lay between the germline ends.

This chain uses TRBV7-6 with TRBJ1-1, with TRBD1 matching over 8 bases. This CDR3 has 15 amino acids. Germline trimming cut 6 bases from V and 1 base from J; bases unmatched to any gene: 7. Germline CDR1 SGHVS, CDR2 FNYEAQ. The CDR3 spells CASSLTGTGNTEAFF. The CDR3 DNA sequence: TGTGCCAGCAGTTTGACCGGGACAGGGAACACTGAAGCTTTCTTT. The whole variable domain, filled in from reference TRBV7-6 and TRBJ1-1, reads GAGVSQSPRYKVTKRGQDVALRCDPISGHVSLYWYRQALGQGPEFLTYFNYEAQQDKSGLPNDRFSAERPEGSISTLTIQRTEQRDSAMYRCASSLTGTGNTEAFFGQGTRLTVV.

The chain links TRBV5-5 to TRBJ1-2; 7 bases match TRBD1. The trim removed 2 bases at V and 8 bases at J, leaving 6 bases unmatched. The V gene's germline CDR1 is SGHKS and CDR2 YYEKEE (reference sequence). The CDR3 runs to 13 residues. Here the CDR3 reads CASSLQGLRGYTF. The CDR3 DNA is TGTGCCAGCAGCTTACAGGGGCTACGGGGCTACACCTTC. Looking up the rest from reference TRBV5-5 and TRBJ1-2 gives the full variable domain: DAGVTQSPTHLIKTRGQQVTLRCSPISGHKSVSWYQQVLGQGPQFIFQYYEKEERGRGNFPDRFSARQFPNYSSELNVNALLLGDSALYLCASSLQGLRGYTFGSGTRLTVV.

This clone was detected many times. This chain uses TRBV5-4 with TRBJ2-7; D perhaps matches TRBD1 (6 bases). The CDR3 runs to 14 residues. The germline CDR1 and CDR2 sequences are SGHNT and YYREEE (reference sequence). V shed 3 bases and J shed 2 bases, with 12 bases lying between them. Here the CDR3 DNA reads TGTGCCAGCAGCTCTGGACAGAGCCCCTACGAGCAGTACTTC. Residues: CASSSGQSPYEQYF.

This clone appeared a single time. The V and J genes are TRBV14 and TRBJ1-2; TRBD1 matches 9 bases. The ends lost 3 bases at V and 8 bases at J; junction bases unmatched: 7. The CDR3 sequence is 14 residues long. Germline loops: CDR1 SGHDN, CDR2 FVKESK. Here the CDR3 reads CASSHLQGANGYTF. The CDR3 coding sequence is TGTGCCAGCAGCCATTTACAGGGGGCTAACGGCTACACCTTC. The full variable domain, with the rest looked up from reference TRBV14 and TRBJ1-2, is EAGVTQFPSHSVIEKGQTVTLRCDPISGHDNLYWYRRVMGKEIKFLLHFVKESKQDESGMPNNRFLAERTGGTYSTLKVQPAELEDSGVYFCASSHLQGANGYTFGSGTRLTVV.

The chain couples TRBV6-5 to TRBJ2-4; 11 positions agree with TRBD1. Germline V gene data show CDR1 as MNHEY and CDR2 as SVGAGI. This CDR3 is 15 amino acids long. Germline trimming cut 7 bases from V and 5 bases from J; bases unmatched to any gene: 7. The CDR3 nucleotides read TGTGCCAGCACCAATCCGGGACAGGGGGAAAACATTCAGTACTTC. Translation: CASTNPGQGENIQYF.

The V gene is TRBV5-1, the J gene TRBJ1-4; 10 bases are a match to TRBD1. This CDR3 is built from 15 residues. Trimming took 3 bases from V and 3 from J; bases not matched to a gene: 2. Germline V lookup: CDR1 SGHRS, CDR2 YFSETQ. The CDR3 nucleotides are TGCGCCAGCAGCTCGGGACAGGGGTCTAATGAAAAACTGTTTTTT. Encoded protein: CASSSGQGSNEKLFF.

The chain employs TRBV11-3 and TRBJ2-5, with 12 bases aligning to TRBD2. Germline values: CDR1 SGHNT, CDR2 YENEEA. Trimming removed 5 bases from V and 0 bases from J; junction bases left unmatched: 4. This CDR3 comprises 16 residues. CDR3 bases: TGTGCCAGCAGCCGAGGGACTAGCGGGTACCAAGAGACCCAGTACTTC. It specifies CASSRGTSGYQETQYF.

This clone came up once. This chain's CDR3 is CATSRGQGTGELFF. The CDR3 DNA is TGTGCCACCAGCAGGGGACAGGGCACCGGGGAGCTGTTTTTT. This chain links TRBV15 with TRBJ2-2; 9 nucleotides line up with TRBD1. The CDR3 sequence is 14 residues long. The trim removed 3 bases at V and 4 bases at J, leaving 0 bases unmatched. Per the germline V gene, CDR1 is LNHNV and CDR2 is YYDKDF (reference sequence).

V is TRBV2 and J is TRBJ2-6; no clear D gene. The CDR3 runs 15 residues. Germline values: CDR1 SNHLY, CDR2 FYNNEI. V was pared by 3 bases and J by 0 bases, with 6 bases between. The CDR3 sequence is CASSDWSSGANVLTF. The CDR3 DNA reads TGTGCCAGCAGTGACTGGAGCTCTGGGGCCAACGTCCTGACTTTC.

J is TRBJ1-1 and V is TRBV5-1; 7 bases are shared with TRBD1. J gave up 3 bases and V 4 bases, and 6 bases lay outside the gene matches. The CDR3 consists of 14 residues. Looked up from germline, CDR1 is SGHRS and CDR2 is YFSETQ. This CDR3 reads CASSVGGGYTEAFF. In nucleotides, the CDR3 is TGCGCCAGCAGCGTGGGAGGGGGCTACACTGAAGCTTTCTTT.

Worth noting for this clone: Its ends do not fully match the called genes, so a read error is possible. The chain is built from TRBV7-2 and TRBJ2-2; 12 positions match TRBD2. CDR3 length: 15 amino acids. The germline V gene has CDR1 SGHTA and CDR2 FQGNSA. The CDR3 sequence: CASSLAGGGTGELFF. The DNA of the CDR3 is TGTGCCAGCAGCCTAGCGGGAGGGGGCACCGGGGAGCTGTTTTTT.

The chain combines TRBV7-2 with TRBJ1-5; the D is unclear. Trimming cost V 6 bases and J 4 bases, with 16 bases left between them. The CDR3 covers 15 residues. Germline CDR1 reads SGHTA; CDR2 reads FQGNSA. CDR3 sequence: CASREGSGANQPQHF. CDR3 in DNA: TGTGCCAGCAGGGAGGGTTCCGGCGCGAATCAGCCCCAGCATTTT.

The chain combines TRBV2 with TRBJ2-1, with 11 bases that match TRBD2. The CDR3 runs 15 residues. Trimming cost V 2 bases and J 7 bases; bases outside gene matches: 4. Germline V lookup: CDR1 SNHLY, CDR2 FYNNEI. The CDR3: CASSEIAGGWNEQFF. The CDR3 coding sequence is TGTGCCAGCAGTGAAATAGCGGGAGGGTGGAATGAGCAGTTCTTC.

CDR3 residues: CASSPGTGGTGELFF. Written as DNA, the CDR3 is TGCGCCAGCAGCCCGGGGACAGGGGGAACCGGGGAGCTGTTTTTT. The genes are TRBV5-1 and TRBJ2-2; TRBD1 agrees at 11 bases. The V gene's germline CDR1 is SGHRS and CDR2 YFSETQ. Unmatched junction bases numbered 4, after V lost 4 bases and J lost 5 bases. The CDR3 is made up of 15 amino acids.

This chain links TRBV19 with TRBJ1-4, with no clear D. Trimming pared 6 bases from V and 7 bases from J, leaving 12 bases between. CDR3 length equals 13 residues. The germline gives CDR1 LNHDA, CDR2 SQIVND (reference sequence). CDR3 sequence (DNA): TGTGCCAGTAGCCCGGACTGGGGTGAAAAACTGTTTTTT. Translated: CASSPDWGEKLFF. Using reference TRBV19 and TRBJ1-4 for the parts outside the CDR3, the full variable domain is DGGITQSPKYLFRKEGQNVTLSCEQNLNHDAMYWYRQDPGQGLRLIYYSQIVNDFQKGDIAEGYSVSREKKESFPLTVTSAQKNPTAFYLCASSPDWGEKLFFGSGTQLSVL.

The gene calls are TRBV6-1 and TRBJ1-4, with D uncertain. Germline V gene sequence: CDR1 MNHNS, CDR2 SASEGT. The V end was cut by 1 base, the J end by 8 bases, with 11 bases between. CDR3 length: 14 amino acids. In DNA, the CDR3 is TGTGCCAGCAGTGAAGTCTCCGGGGAGGAAAAACTGTTTTTT. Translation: CASSEVSGEEKLFF.

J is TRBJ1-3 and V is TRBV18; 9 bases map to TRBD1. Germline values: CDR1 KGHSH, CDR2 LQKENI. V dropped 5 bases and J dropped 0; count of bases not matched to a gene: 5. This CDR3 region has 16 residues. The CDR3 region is CASSRRTGASGNTIYF. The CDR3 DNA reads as TGTGCCAGCTCAAGGAGGACAGGGGCCTCTGGAAACACCATATATTTT. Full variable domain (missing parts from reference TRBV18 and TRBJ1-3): NAGVMQNPRHLVRRRGQEARLRCSPMKGHSHVYWYRQLPEEGLKFMVYLQKENIIDESGMPKERFSAEFPKEGPSILRIQQVVRGDSAAYFCASSRRTGASGNTIYFGEGSWLTVV.

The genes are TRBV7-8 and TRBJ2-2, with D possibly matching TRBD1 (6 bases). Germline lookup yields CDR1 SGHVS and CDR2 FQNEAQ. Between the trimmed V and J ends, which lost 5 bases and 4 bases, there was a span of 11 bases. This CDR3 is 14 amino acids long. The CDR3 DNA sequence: TGTGCCAGCAGCAGTAACAGGGCCACCGGGGAGCTGTTTTTT. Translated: CASSSNRATGELFF.

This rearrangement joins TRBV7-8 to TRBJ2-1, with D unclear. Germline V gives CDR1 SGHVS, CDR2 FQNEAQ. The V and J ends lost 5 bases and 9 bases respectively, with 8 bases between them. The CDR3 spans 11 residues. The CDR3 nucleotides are TGTGCCAGCAGCATAAGTAGTGAGCAGTTCTTC. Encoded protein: CASSISSEQFF. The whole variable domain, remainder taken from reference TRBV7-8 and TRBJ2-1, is GAGVSQSPRYKVAKRGQDVALRCDPISGHVSLFWYQQALGQGPEFLTYFQNEAQLDKSGLPSDRFFAERPEGSVSTLKIQRTQQEDSAVYLCASSISSEQFFGPGTRLTVL.

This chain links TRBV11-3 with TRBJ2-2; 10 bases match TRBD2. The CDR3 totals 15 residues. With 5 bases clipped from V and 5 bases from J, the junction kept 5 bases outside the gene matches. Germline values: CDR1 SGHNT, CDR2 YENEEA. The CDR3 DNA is TGTGCCAGCAGCCCAACTAGCGGGACAACCGGGGAGCTGTTTTTT. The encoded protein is CASSPTSGTTGELFF.

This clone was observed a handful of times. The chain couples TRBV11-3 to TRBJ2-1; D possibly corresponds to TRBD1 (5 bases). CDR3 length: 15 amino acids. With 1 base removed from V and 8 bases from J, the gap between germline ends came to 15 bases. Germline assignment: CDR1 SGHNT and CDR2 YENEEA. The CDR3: CASSLGSRVDDEQFF. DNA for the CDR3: TGTGCCAGCAGCTTAGGGAGCAGGGTGGACGATGAGCAGTTCTTC.

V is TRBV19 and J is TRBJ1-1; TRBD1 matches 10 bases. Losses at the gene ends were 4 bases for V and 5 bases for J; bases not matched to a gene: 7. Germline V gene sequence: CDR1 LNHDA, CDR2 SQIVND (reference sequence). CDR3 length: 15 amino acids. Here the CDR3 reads CASSSKTGGWTEAFF. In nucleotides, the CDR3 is TGTGCCAGTAGTAGCAAGACAGGGGGCTGGACTGAAGCTTTCTTT.

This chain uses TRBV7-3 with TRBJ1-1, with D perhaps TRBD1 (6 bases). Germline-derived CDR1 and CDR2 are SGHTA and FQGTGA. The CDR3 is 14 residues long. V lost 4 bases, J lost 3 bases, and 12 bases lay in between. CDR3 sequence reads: CASSSSNRDTEAFF. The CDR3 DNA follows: TGTGCCAGCAGCTCCTCAAACAGGGACACTGAAGCTTTCTTT.

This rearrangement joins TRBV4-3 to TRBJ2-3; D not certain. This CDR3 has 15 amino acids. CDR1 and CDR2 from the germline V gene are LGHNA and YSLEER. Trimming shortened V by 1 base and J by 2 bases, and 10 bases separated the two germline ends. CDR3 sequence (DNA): TGCGCCAGCAGCCAAGTGGGTGAGGTCACAGATACGCAGTATTTT. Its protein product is CASSQVGEVTDTQYF.